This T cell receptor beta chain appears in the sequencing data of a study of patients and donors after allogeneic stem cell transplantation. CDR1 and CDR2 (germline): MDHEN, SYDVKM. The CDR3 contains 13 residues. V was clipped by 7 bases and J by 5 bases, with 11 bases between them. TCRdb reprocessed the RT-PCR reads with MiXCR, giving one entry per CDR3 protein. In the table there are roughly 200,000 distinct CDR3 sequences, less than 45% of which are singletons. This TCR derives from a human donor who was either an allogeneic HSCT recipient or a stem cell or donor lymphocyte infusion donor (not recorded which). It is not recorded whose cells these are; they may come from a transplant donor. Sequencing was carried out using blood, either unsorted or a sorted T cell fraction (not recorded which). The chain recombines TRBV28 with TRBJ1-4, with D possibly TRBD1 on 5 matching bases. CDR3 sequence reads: CASKEAGNEKLFF. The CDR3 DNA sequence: TGTGCCAGCAAGGAGGCAGGGAATGAAAAACTGTTTTTT.